These T cell receptor beta chains were read from a single sample in a study of cytomegalovirus exposure and HLA in healthy donors. Sequenced by immunoSEQ multiplex PCR; TCRdb stores in-frame clones only, minus some. This repertoire shows approximately 72,000 clones, 78% found once; its top ten account for approximately 6%. Material for sequencing was PBMCs. These receptors originate from a male donor in good health and CMV-seropositive. CDR3s leave out the opening cysteine and the closing phenylalanine or tryptophan.

CDR3aa: ASSLIGGSEQF
len: 11
v_gene: TRBV7-3

CDR3aa: ASSATGATEAF
len: 11
v_gene: TRBV6-1

CDR3aa: ASTVGQHYGYT
len: 11
v_gene: TRBV28

CDR3aa: AWRESGKSVTTEAF
len: 14
v_gene: TRBV30

CDR3aa: ASSLDPSGRVDTQY
len: 14
v_gene: TRBV5-1

CDR3aa: ASTYSPGGGNSPLH
len: 14
v_gene: TRBV6-5

CDR3aa: ASSFDWGGETQY
len: 12
v_gene: TRBV7-7

CDR3aa: ASGVAGGPTDTQY
len: 13
v_gene: TRBV27

CDR3aa: ASSVAGISTDTQY
len: 13
v_gene: TRBV5-1

CDR3aa: ASSGRKGANTEAF
len: 13
v_gene: TRBV27

CDR3aa: ASGGGAKNIQY
len: 11
v_gene: TRBV6-5

CDR3aa: ASRNRGSYGYT
len: 11
v_gene: TRBV5-6

CDR3aa: ASSRDTTYEQY
len: 11
v_gene: TRBV2

CDR3aa: ASNLGGGGYGYT
len: 12
v_gene: TRBV6-6

CDR3aa: ASNVDSTYEQY
len: 11
v_gene: TRBV27

CDR3aa: ASSFWDRVNKQY
len: 12
v_gene: TRBV28

CDR3aa: ASSPPLRDDEQY
len: 12
v_gene: TRBV14

CDR3aa: ASRTSGGDEQF
len: 11
v_gene: TRBV28

CDR3aa: ASILGQGNYEKLF
len: 13
v_gene: TRBV6-1

CDR3aa: ASSLANPIRTGELF
len: 14
v_gene: TRBV7-2

CDR3aa: SVGARTGGRQY
len: 11
v_gene: TRBV29-1

CDR3aa: ASSLGQGGGYGYT
len: 13
v_gene: TRBV7-9

CDR3aa: ASSSRLSSYEQY
len: 12
v_gene: TRBV11-2

CDR3aa: ASGGTRGDEQY
len: 11
v_gene: TRBV27

CDR3aa: ASSSQMDRNYEQY
len: 13
v_gene: TRBV7-6